The 15 T cell receptor beta chains below come from one sample, sequenced in a study of shared clonotypes between healthy human individuals. The protocol was immunoSEQ multiplex PCR, while the TCRdb copy is restricted to in-frame clones and leaves out a portion. The sample carries approximately 2.5 million clones, around nine tenths recorded once. Sequencing used naive CD4+ T cells sorted from blood. The subset denotes: CD45RA+ positively selected. These receptors came from a man between 18 and 35 years old in good health.

The V gene is TRBV6-1, the J gene TRBJ2-2; D may correspond to TRBD1 or TRBD2 (5 bases each). Trimming shortened V by 1 base and J by 8 bases, and 11 bases separated the two germline ends. Looked up from germline, CDR1 is MNHNS and CDR2 is SASEGT. The CDR3 covers 14 residues. CDR3 residues: CASSEEFGAGELFF. The CDR3 DNA sequence: TGTGCCAGCAGTGAAGAGTTCGGGGCTGGGGAGCTGTTTTTT.

The V gene is TRBV10-3, the J gene TRBJ1-1; the match to TRBD1 covers 10 bases. The germline V gene has CDR1 ENHRY and CDR2 SYGVKD. V gave up 4 bases and J gave up 2 bases; unmatched junction bases: 13. The CDR3 spans 18 residues. This CDR3 reads CAISGAAGQGRGNTEAFF. The CDR3 coding sequence is TGTGCCATCAGTGGAGCTGCGGGACAGGGGAGGGGTAACACTGAAGCTTTCTTT.

This chain uses TRBV6-6 with TRBJ2-2; 8 bases fit TRBD2. Germline V gene sequence: CDR1 MNHNY, CDR2 SVGAGI (reference sequence). The CDR3 contains 15 residues. With V trimmed by 6 bases and J by 6 bases, 9 bases remained unmatched. DNA of the CDR3: TGTGCCAGCAGGGTAGCGGGGACGACTGCCGGGGAGCTGTTTTTT. It codes for CASRVAGTTAGELFF.

The CDR3 sequence: CASSDSADTEAFF. As DNA, the CDR3 is TGTGCCAGCTCTGATTCTGCGGACACTGAAGCTTTCTTT. This chain uses TRBV18 with TRBJ1-1; D remains unclear. V gave up 6 bases and J gave up 3 bases, with 11 bases separating them. The CDR3 runs to 13 residues. Germline CDR1 reads KGHSH; CDR2 reads LQKENI.

This clone was seen once. This CDR3 is also generated by other DNA sequences in the sample. This rearrangement joins TRBV7-2 to TRBJ2-7; TRBD2 agrees at 12 bases. J was trimmed by 4 bases and V by 0 bases; bases with no gene match: 1. Germline CDR1 is SGHTA and CDR2 is FQGNSA. The CDR3 is 15 amino acids. The chain's CDR3 is CASSLAGLAGYEQYF. DNA for the CDR3: TGTGCCAGCAGCTTAGCGGGACTAGCGGGTTACGAGCAGTACTTC. Combining the CDR3 with reference TRBV7-2 and TRBJ2-7 gives the whole variable domain GAGVSQSPSNKVTEKGKDVELRCDPISGHTALYWYRQSLGQGLEFLIYFQGNSAPDKSGLPSDRFSAERTGGSVSTLTIQRTQQEDSAVYLCASSLAGLAGYEQYFGPGTRLTVT.

The chain employs TRBV19 and TRBJ2-7, with 9 bases identical to TRBD1. CDR3 size: 13 residues. V lost 8 bases and J lost 5; bases outside the gene matches: 7. Germline CDR1 and CDR2: LNHDA and SQIVND (reference sequence). CDR3: CASSGQGIHEQYF. CDR3 coding DNA: TGTGCCAGTTCGGGACAGGGTATCCACGAGCAGTACTTC.

The DNA of the CDR3 is TGTGCCAGCAGCTTACAGGACGGGTATACGCAGTATTTT. Translation: CASSLQDGYTQYF. V and J are TRBV7-3 and TRBJ2-3; D ambiguous. The germline V and J ends were trimmed by 2 bases and 7 bases, with 10 bases remaining between them. Germline CDR1 and CDR2: SGHTA and FQGTGA. This CDR3 contains 13 residues.

The CDR3: CASRKQGTKEDTQYF. The CDR3 DNA follows: TGTGCCAGCAGAAAGCAGGGGACGAAAGAGGATACGCAGTATTTT. The rearrangement uses TRBV28 and TRBJ2-3, with D perhaps matching TRBD1 (6 bases). The CDR3 length is 15 residues. CDR1 is MDHEN and CDR2 is SYDVKM in the germline V gene. V dropped 6 bases and J dropped 6 bases, with 19 bases sitting between them.

The chain joins TRBV6-1 to TRBJ1-1, with 10 bases identical to TRBD1. V trimming: 9 bases; J trimming: 1 base; junction bases outside the gene matches: 8. This CDR3 comprises 15 residues. Germline V gene sequence: CDR1 MNHNS, CDR2 SASEGT. The CDR3 reads CARETGGAKNTEAFF. CDR3 nucleotides: TGTGCCAGGGAGACAGGGGGCGCGAAGAACACTGAAGCTTTCTTT.

This chain connects TRBV10-2 to TRBJ2-3, with 14 bases identical to TRBD2. The V segment lost 5 bases and the J segment 5 bases; nucleotides outside the gene matches: 9. The CDR3 covers 17 residues. Per germline, CDR1 WSHSY and CDR2 SAAADI. The CDR3 protein is CASSLHTGLAGVDTQYF. The CDR3 region has the DNA TGCGCCAGCAGTCTACACACGGGACTAGCGGGAGTAGATACGCAGTATTTT.

This chain uses TRBV10-3 with TRBJ1-3, with a weak D call TRBD1 (5 bases). The germline gives CDR1 ENHRY, CDR2 SYGVKD. The CDR3 extends over 14 amino acids. With 7 bases removed from V and 0 bases from J, the gap between germline ends came to 10 bases. The CDR3 DNA reads TGTGCCATCAAATCCGGGACCTCTGGAAACACCATATATTTT. This gives the protein CAIKSGTSGNTIYF.

The rearrangement joins TRBV27 to TRBJ1-6; 9 bases align to TRBD1. The CDR3 is 18 amino acids. Germline V gene data show CDR1 as MNHEY and CDR2 as SMNVEV (reference sequence). Unmatched junction bases numbered 10, after V lost 6 bases and J lost 1 base. The CDR3 spells CASSLAGTGSSYNSPLHF. The CDR3 nucleotides are TGTGCCAGCAGCCTGGCGGGGACAGGGAGTTCCTATAATTCACCCCTCCACTTT.

This clone appeared a single time. The chain has TRBV5-1 and TRBJ2-3, with a weak D call TRBD1 (5 bases). Germline V gene lookup returns CDR1 SGHRS and CDR2 YFSETQ. The V end was cut by 4 bases, the J end by 6 bases, with 18 bases between. This CDR3 contains 15 residues. CDR3: CASSDGVPYRDTQYF. Here the CDR3 DNA reads TGCGCCAGCAGCGATGGGGTCCCCTACAGGGATACGCAGTATTTT.

The chain carries TRBV19 and TRBJ2-2, with TRBD2 identical over 7 bases. The CDR3 contains 14 residues. Germline trimming cut 3 bases from V and 6 bases from J; bases unmatched to any gene: 4. Germline CDR1 and CDR2: LNHDA and SQIVND (reference sequence). The CDR3 here is CASSMRERAGELFF. The CDR3 DNA reads as TGTGCCAGTAGTATGCGGGAGAGAGCCGGGGAGCTGTTTTTT. The full variable domain, in which reference TRBV19 and TRBJ2-2 provide the parts outside the CDR3, is DGGITQSPKYLFRKEGQNVTLSCEQNLNHDAMYWYRQDPGQGLRLIYYSQIVNDFQKGDIAEGYSVSREKKESFPLTVTSAQKNPTAFYLCASSMRERAGELFFGEGSRLTVL.

This rearrangement joins TRBV30 to TRBJ1-3; D is possibly TRBD1 (6 bases). Germline CDR1 is GTSNPN and CDR2 is SVGIG (reference sequence). The CDR3 spans 15 residues. V was trimmed by 3 bases and J by 3 bases, leaving 15 bases between them. CDR3 in amino acids: CAWSWGQGNGNTIYF. CDR3 in DNA: TGTGCCTGGAGCTGGGGTCAGGGGAATGGAAACACCATATATTTT.